The source of this TCR beta chain is a study of CD8 T cells in Susac syndrome. Study-level points and caveats: In its TCR sequencing and HLA analysis, the study acknowledged that the number of individuals was relatively small.

This CDR3 is 13 amino acids long. Germline CDR1 and CDR2: SQVTM and ANQGSEA. V trimming: 7 bases; J trimming: 2 bases; junction bases outside the gene matches: 7. Reverse transcription used about 0.45 to 1 ug RNA and random hexamers. Via MiXCR, TCRdb re-called the immunoSEQ multiplex PCR reads, giving one row per CDR3 protein. The sample records about 110,000 distinct CDR3 sequences, approximately 93% being singletons. For this clonotype: Its antigen remains unidentified.

TCR beta sequencing covered blood CD8+ and CD4+ T cells. Material for sequencing was CD8+ T cells from PBMCs. The clonotype comes from a human donor with Susac syndrome. The gene calls are TRBV29-1 and TRBJ2-7; the match to TRBD1 covers 8 bases. The CDR3 is CSAVATGAYEQYF. The CDR3, as DNA: TGCAGCGCCGTGGCGACAGGGGCCTACGAGCAGTACTTC.